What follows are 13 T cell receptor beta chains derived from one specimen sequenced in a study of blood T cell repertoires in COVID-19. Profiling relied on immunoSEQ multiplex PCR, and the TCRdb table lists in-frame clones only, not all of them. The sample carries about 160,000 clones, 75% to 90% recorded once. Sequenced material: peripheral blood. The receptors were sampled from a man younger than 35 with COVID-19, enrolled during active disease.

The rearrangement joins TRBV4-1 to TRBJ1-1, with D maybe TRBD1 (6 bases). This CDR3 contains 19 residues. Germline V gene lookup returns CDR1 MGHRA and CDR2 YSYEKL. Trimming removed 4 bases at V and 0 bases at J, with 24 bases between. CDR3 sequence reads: CASSPDLGGQGLMNTEAFF. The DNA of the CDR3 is TGCGCCAGCAGCCCTGACCTCGGGGGGCAGGGGCTTATGAACACTGAAGCTTTCTTT.

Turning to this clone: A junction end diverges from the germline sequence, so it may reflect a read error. The CDR3 loop is CASSPQTVHEKLLF. CDR3 coding DNA: TGTGCCAGCTCCCCTCAAACGGTTCATGAAAAACTGCTTTTT. V gene TRBV2 combines with J gene TRBJ1-4; D gene ambiguous. The CDR3 has 14 amino acids. Germline-derived CDR1 and CDR2 are SNHLY and FYNNEI.

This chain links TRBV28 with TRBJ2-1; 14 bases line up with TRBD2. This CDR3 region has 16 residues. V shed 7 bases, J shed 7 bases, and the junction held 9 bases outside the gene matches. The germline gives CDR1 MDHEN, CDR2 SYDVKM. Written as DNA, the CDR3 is TGTGCCAGCACCCACGAGGGACTAGCGGGAGATAATGAGCAGTTCTTC. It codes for CASTHEGLAGDNEQFF.

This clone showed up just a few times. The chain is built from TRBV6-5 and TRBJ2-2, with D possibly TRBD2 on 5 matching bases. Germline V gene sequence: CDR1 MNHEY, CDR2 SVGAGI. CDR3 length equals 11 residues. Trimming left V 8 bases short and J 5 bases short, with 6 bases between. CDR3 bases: TGTGCCAGCTGGAGGACCGGGGAGCTGTTTTTT. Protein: CASWRTGELFF.

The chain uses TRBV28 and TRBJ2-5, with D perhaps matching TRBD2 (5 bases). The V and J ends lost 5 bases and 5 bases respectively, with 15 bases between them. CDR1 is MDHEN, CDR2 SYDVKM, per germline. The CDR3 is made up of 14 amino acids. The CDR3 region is CASSPLGRGETQYF. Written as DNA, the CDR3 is TGTGCCAGCAGTCCCCTAGGGCGAGGGGAGACCCAGTACTTC.

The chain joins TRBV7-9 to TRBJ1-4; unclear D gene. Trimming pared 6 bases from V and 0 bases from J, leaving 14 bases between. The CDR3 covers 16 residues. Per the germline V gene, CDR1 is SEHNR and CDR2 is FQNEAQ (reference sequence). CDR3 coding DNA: TGTGCCAGCAGTGGGTTGCGGGCCCCAACTAATGAAAAACTGTTTTTT. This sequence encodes CASSGLRAPTNEKLFF. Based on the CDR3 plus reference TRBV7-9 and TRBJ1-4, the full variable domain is DTGVSQNPRHKITKRGQNVTFRCDPISEHNRLYWYRQTLGQGPEFLTYFQNEAQLEKSRLLSDRFSAERPKGSFSTLEIQRTEQGDSAMYLCASSGLRAPTNEKLFFGSGTQLSVL.

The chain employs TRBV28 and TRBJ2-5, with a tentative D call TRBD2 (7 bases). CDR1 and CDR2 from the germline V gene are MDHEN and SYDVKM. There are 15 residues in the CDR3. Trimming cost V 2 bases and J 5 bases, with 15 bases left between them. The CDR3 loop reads CASSLPGRGSETQYF. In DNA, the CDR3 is TGTGCCAGCAGTTTACCAGGGAGGGGGTCGGAGACCCAGTACTTC.

The CDR3 DNA sequence: TGTGCCAGCAGTTCTCCGACAGGGGGTCCCTACAATGAGCAGTTCTTC. Translating it yields CASSSPTGGPYNEQFF. This chain connects TRBV7-9 to TRBJ2-1, with 9 bases identical to TRBD1. The CDR3 is 16 residues long. J lost 2 bases, V lost 6 bases, and 8 bases had no gene match. Germline V gives CDR1 SEHNR, CDR2 FQNEAQ (reference sequence).

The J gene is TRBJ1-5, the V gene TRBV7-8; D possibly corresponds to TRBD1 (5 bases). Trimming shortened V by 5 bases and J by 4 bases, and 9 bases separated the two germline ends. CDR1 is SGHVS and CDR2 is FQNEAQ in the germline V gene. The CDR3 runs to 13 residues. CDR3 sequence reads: CASSAYRNQPQHF. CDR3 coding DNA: TGTGCCAGCAGCGCCTACAGGAATCAGCCCCAGCATTTT.

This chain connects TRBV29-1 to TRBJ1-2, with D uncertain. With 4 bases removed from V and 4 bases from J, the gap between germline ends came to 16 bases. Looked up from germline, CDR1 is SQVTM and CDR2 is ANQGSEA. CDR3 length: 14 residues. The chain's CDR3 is CSVGRSGQGYGYTF. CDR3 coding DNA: TGCAGCGTTGGCCGAAGCGGCCAAGGCTATGGCTACACCTTC.

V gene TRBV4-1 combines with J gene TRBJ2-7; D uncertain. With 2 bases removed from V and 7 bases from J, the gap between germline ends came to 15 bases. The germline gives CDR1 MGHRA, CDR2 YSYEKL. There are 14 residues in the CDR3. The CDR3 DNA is TGCGCCAGCAGCCAACGCGGCGGCACCTGGGAGCAGTACTTC. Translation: CASSQRGGTWEQYF.

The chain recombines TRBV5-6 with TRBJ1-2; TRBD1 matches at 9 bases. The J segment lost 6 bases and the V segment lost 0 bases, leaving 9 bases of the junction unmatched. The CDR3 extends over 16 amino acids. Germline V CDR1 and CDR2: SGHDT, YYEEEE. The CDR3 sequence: CASSLGIRDRGDGYTF. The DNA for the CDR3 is TGTGCCAGCAGCTTGGGGATTCGTGACAGGGGGGATGGCTACACCTTC.

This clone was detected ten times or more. This chain's CDR3 is CAWSRLENSPLHF. The CDR3 DNA reads TGTGCCTGGAGTCGACTGGAAAATTCACCCCTCCACTTT. The chain carries TRBV30 and TRBJ1-6; no clear D gene. Germline CDR1 is GTSNPN and CDR2 is SVGIG (reference sequence). The CDR3 is 13 amino acids. The V and J ends lost 2 bases and 7 bases respectively, with 9 bases between them.